This is a list of T cell receptor beta chains from one sample in a study of T cells in Graves' hyperthyroidism and ophthalmopathy. From the multiplex PCR reads, TCRdb called clonotypes with MiXCR, one entry per CDR3 protein. This sample has 600,000 or so distinct CDR3 sequences, with roughly 17% found just once. Sequenced material: blood. These receptors all stem from a woman younger than 45 with Graves' hyperthyroidism. CDR3s include the opening cysteine and the closing phenylalanine or tryptophan. A D gene is named only where the DNA matches it firmly. Expanded clones get a size class; other rows say once, few or many, or leave the size out.

-,TRBV28,-,TRBJ1-1,CASSLLTGAGTEAFF,TGTGCCAGCAGTTTATTGACCGGGGCCGGAACTGAAGCTTTCTTT
-,TRBV28,many,TRBJ1-2,CASSQPTYPYGYTF,TGTGCCAGCAGTCAACCGACGTACCCCTATGGCTACACCTTC
-,TRBV12-3/TRBV12-4,few,TRBJ2-1,CASRPPAYNEQFF,TGTGCCAGTCGACCGCCTGCCTACAATGAGCAGTTCTTC
TRBD1,TRBV5-4,-,TRBJ1-6,CASGVDRGYSPLHF,TGTGCCAGCGGCGTTGACAGGGGTTATTCACCCCTCCACTTT
TRBD1,TRBV7-8,-,TRBJ2-3,CASSSTPRDRTQYF,TGTGCCAGCAGCTCCACACCCCGGGACAGGACGCAGTATTTT
TRBD1,TRBV28,many,TRBJ2-7,CASSRTGTGGDEQYF,TGTGCCAGCAGCCGAACCGGGACAGGGGGGGACGAGCAGTACTTC
-,TRBV19,-,TRBJ1-5,CASRLSVATSNQPQHF,TGTGCCAGTAGGCTCTCGGTCGCTACAAGCAATCAGCCCCAGCATTTT
-,TRBV7-2,few,TRBJ2-2,CASSFLSAASTGELFF,TGTGCCAGCAGCTTCCTAAGCGCCGCGAGCACCGGGGAGCTGTTTTTT
-,TRBV28,many,TRBJ1-5,CASSLSFDRNQPQHF,TGTGCCAGCAGTTTATCCTTCGACCGCAATCAGCCCCAGCATTTT
-,TRBV6-1,-,TRBJ2-1,CAAGTPIGGRFF,TGTGCCGCCGGGACTCCTATAGGAGGGAGGTTCTTC
-,TRBV11-3,many,TRBJ1-3,CASSSLRTDGNTIYF,TGTGCCAGCAGCTCCCTCCGAACGGACGGAAACACCATATATTTT
-,TRBV28,many,TRBJ1-2,CASSFNEAILNGYTF,TGTGCCAGCAGTTTTAACGAGGCCATACTCAATGGCTACACCTTC
TRBD2,TRBV28,many,TRBJ2-5,CASSSLGLAGIQETQYF,TGTGCCAGCAGTTCCCTAGGACTAGCGGGGATACAAGAGACCCAGTACTTC
-,TRBV10-3,many,TRBJ1-2,CAISLGSAGYGYTF,TGTGCCATCAGTCTCGGGAGCGCGGGGTATGGCTACACCTTC
TRBD2,TRBV20-1,many,TRBJ2-7,CSGLDGTSGRYEQYF,TGCAGTGGCTTAGACGGGACTAGCGGGAGATACGAGCAGTACTTC
-,TRBV5-5,-,TRBJ2-1,CASSFKVSRQEDNEQFF,TGTGCCAGCAGCTTTAAAGTGTCGCGGCAGGAGGACAATGAGCAGTTCTTC
TRBD1,TRBV16,many,TRBJ2-5,CASSQSGQGDTQYF,TGTGCCAGCAGCCAATCAGGACAGGGGGATACCCAGTACTTC
-,TRBV11-1,many,TRBJ2-5,CASSPLGHKQRTQYF,TGTGCCAGCAGCCCCCTCGGACATAAGCAAAGGACCCAGTACTTC
-,TRBV5-5,-,TRBJ2-2,CASRPWGLRTGELFF,TGTGCCAGCAGACCTTGGGGTCTGCGCACCGGGGAGCTGTTTTTT
-,TRBV20-1,few,TRBJ1-5,CSALGGVNQPQHF,TGCAGTGCATTGGGGGGTGTAAATCAGCCCCAGCATTTT
-,TRBV20-1,-,TRBJ2-7,CSARSLQFTYEQYF,TGCAGTGCTAGATCCCTGCAGTTCACCTACGAGCAGTACTTC
-,TRBV27,few,TRBJ2-1,CASSSILKYNEQFF,TGTGCCAGCAGTTCTATACTAAAGTACAATGAGCAGTTCTTC
-,TRBV2,many,TRBJ1-3,CASSLLPYSGNTIYF,TGTGCCAGCAGCTTGCTCCCTTACTCTGGAAACACCATATATTTT
-,TRBV10-1,-,TRBJ2-2,CASSESRDPFSDDFGELFF,TGCGCCAGCAGTGAGTCTCGCGACCCGTTTTCAGATGATTTCGGGGAGCTGTTTTTT
TRBD2,TRBV6-2/TRBV6-3,few,TRBJ2-1,CASSYGLAGATEQFF,TGTGCCAGCAGTTACGGACTAGCGGGAGCTACTGAGCAGTTCTTC
-,TRBV27,-,TRBJ2-6,CASTNSGANVLTF,TGTGCCAGCACGAACTCTGGGGCCAACGTCCTGACTTTC
TRBD1,TRBV7-9,many,TRBJ2-1,CASSLRTGGYNEQFF,TGTGCCAGCAGCCTACGGACAGGGGGTTACAATGAGCAGTTCTTC
TRBD2,TRBV7-2,once,TRBJ2-5,CASSLLGLAGQETQYF,TGTGCCAGCAGCTTATTGGGACTAGCGGGGCAAGAGACCCAGTACTTC
TRBD2,TRBV20-1,few,TRBJ2-2,CSANRLAGGGTGELFF,TGCAGTGCTAACAGACTAGCGGGAGGAGGTACCGGGGAGCTGTTTTTT
-,TRBV19,-,TRBJ2-2,CASKERTGELFF,TGTGCCAGTAAAGAGAGAACCGGGGAGCTGTTTTTT
-,TRBV12-3/TRBV12-4,-,TRBJ2-1,CASSLALGGAGNEQFF,TGTGCCAGCAGTTTAGCGCTGGGGGGCGCGGGAAATGAGCAGTTCTTC
-,TRBV11-3,many,TRBJ1-6,CASSFEGRGSPLHF,TGTGCCAGCAGCTTTGAAGGGAGAGGATCACCCCTCCACTTT
TRBD1,TRBV29-1,few,TRBJ1-3,CSVDTGENTIYF,TGCAGCGTTGATACAGGGGAAAACACCATATATTTT
TRBD1,TRBV7-8,-,TRBJ2-5,CASSLEGTGGFDETQYF,TGTGCCAGCAGCTTAGAGGGGACAGGGGGCTTCGATGAGACCCAGTACTTC
TRBD2,TRBV6-2/TRBV6-3,many,TRBJ2-7,CASTWTSGRAVTYEQYF,TGTGCCAGCACCTGGACTAGCGGGAGGGCCGTGACCTACGAGCAGTACTTC
-,TRBV6-1,once,TRBJ1-5,CASKLFRGPPFNQPQHF,TGTGCCAGCAAACTCTTTAGGGGACCACCGTTCAATCAGCCCCAGCATTTT
-,TRBV27,many,TRBJ2-7,CASSRTAAYEQYF,TGTGCCAGCAGTAGGACGGCGGCCTACGAGCAGTACTTC
-,TRBV6-4,-,TRBJ2-1,CASSDSILGSEQFF,TGTGCCAGCAGTGACTCAATACTAGGCTCTGAGCAGTTCTTC
-,TRBV15,-,TRBJ1-2,CATSGLTLGDRYGYTF,TGTGCCACCAGCGGGCTGACCTTGGGGGATCGGTATGGCTACACCTTC